A selection of T cell receptor beta chains follows, all from one sample in a study of T cells in Graves' hyperthyroidism and ophthalmopathy. Using its own MiXCR run on the multiplex PCR reads, TCRdb lists one record per CDR3 protein. The sample comprises approximately 400,000 distinct CDR3 sequences, around a sixth of which are singletons, and approximately 7.5% rests with the top ten. Sequencing used blood. The receptors shown here come from a woman younger than 30 with Graves' hyperthyroidism. Both conserved end residues are part of each CDR3. The D gene is left open where the match is weak. Part of the rows lack a size; the others show once, few, many or a class for expanded clones.

D gene: -
V gene: TRBV4-1
J gene: TRBJ2-1
clone size: -
CDR3 length: 13
CDR3 DNA: TGCGCCAGCAGCCACGCTCGGGGGTCTGAGCAGTTCTTC
CDR3 protein: CASSHARGSEQFF

D gene: -
V gene: TRBV19
J gene: TRBJ1-3
clone size: few
CDR3 length: 14
CDR3 DNA: TGTGCCAGTCAGACGGGCAGCTCTGGAAACACCATATATTTT
CDR3 protein: CASQTGSSGNTIYF

D gene: -
V gene: TRBV6-2/TRBV6-3
J gene: TRBJ2-7
clone size: few
CDR3 length: 15
CDR3 DNA: TGTGCCAGCAGTCTGGCTGGTTCTCATTCCTACGAGCAGTACTTC
CDR3 protein: CASSLAGSHSYEQYF

D gene: -
V gene: TRBV7-9
J gene: TRBJ2-5
clone size: many
CDR3 length: 15
CDR3 DNA: TGTGCCAGCAGCTTAGAGGGCAGACCGGTCGGGACCCAGTACTTC
CDR3 protein: CASSLEGRPVGTQYF

D gene: TRBD2
V gene: TRBV11-3
J gene: TRBJ2-1
clone size: many
CDR3 length: 15
CDR3 DNA: TGTGCCAGCAGCGCCCGGGAGGGGCCCTACAATGAGCAGTTCTTC
CDR3 protein: CASSAREGPYNEQFF

D gene: TRBD2
V gene: TRBV27
J gene: TRBJ2-3
clone size: many
CDR3 length: 15
CDR3 DNA: TGTGCCAGCAGTTTAGTAGCGGGGGCGGGAGATACGCAGTATTTT
CDR3 protein: CASSLVAGAGDTQYF

D gene: TRBD2
V gene: TRBV11-2
J gene: TRBJ2-1
clone size: -
CDR3 length: 19
CDR3 DNA: TGTGCCAGCAGCTTTCCCTGGACTAGCGGGGGCCGCCCGGGGCATGAGCAGTTCTTC
CDR3 protein: CASSFPWTSGGRPGHEQFF

D gene: -
V gene: TRBV12-3/TRBV12-4
J gene: TRBJ2-2
clone size: -
CDR3 length: 13
CDR3 DNA: TGTGCCAGCAGGCCCGGAGGGGCGGGGGAGCTGTTTTTT
CDR3 protein: CASRPGGAGELFF

D gene: -
V gene: TRBV28
J gene: TRBJ2-7
clone size: few
CDR3 length: 13
CDR3 DNA: TGTGCCAGCAGTTTGGACACCTACAATGAGCAGTACTTC
CDR3 protein: CASSLDTYNEQYF

D gene: -
V gene: TRBV11-3
J gene: TRBJ2-1
clone size: few
CDR3 length: 13
CDR3 DNA: TGTGCCAGCAGCTTAGCCCGGAGCAATGAGCAGTTCTTC
CDR3 protein: CASSLARSNEQFF

D gene: -
V gene: TRBV7-6
J gene: TRBJ2-3
clone size: many
CDR3 length: 16
CDR3 DNA: TGTGCCAGCAGCTTACTGAATAACCCCTTGCCAGATACGCAGTATTTT
CDR3 protein: CASSLLNNPLPDTQYF

D gene: -
V gene: TRBV7-3
J gene: TRBJ2-2
clone size: -
CDR3 length: 16
CDR3 DNA: TGTGCCAGCAGCCCCCAGGGGGGGGGATACACCGGGGAGCTGTTTTTT
CDR3 protein: CASSPQGGGYTGELFF

D gene: -
V gene: TRBV20-1
J gene: TRBJ1-5
clone size: few
CDR3 length: 16
CDR3 DNA: TGCAGTGCTAGTTCAGTCGGCGGATATAGCAATCAGCCCCAGCATTTT
CDR3 protein: CSASSVGGYSNQPQHF

D gene: TRBD2
V gene: TRBV5-1
J gene: TRBJ2-3
clone size: many
CDR3 length: 16
CDR3 DNA: TGCGCCAGCAGCTTGGGCTCGGGGGGGCCGAGGAATACGCAGTATTTT
CDR3 protein: CASSLGSGGPRNTQYF

D gene: -
V gene: TRBV4-2
J gene: TRBJ1-2
clone size: many
CDR3 length: 16
CDR3 DNA: TGTGCCAGCAGCCAACGACATCGGGTGACGATCTATGGCTACACCTTC
CDR3 protein: CASSQRHRVTIYGYTF

D gene: -
V gene: TRBV5-5
J gene: TRBJ1-6
clone size: few
CDR3 length: 17
CDR3 DNA: TGTGCCAGCAGCCCGAACGACGGGGCCGTCCCTAATTCACCCCTCCACTTT
CDR3 protein: CASSPNDGAVPNSPLHF

D gene: TRBD1
V gene: TRBV29-1
J gene: TRBJ1-3
clone size: few
CDR3 length: 15
CDR3 DNA: TGCAGCGTTGTCTGGGCAGGGGGTCCCAGTTACACCATATATTTT
CDR3 protein: CSVVWAGGPSYTIYF

D gene: TRBD2
V gene: TRBV3-1
J gene: TRBJ2-3
clone size: few
CDR3 length: 15
CDR3 DNA: TGTGCCAGCAGCCGTCGGAGCGGGGTCACAGATACGCAGTATTTT
CDR3 protein: CASSRRSGVTDTQYF

D gene: -
V gene: TRBV12-3/TRBV12-4
J gene: TRBJ2-7
clone size: many
CDR3 length: 12
CDR3 DNA: TGTGCCAGCAGTCGGGACACCGGGGAGCAGTACTTC
CDR3 protein: CASSRDTGEQYF

D gene: -
V gene: TRBV15
J gene: TRBJ1-1
clone size: few
CDR3 length: 15
CDR3 DNA: TGTGCCACCAGCAGAGACCCGTACGAGAACACTGAAGCTTTCTTT
CDR3 protein: CATSRDPYENTEAFF

D gene: -
V gene: TRBV28
J gene: TRBJ2-7
clone size: many
CDR3 length: 16
CDR3 DNA: TGTGCCAGCAGGACCGGGGCCGGGGGTGCTCCCTACGAGCAGTACTTC
CDR3 protein: CASRTGAGGAPYEQYF

D gene: -
V gene: TRBV9
J gene: TRBJ2-1
clone size: many
CDR3 length: 17
CDR3 DNA: TGTGCCAGCAGCGTAGGTCTTTTAGGTGGGGCGCACAATGAGCAGTTCTTC
CDR3 protein: CASSVGLLGGAHNEQFF

D gene: TRBD2
V gene: TRBV20-1
J gene: TRBJ2-3
clone size: few
CDR3 length: 15
CDR3 DNA: TGCAGTGCTAGATCAGTGACTAGCGGTACAGATACGCAGTATTTT
CDR3 protein: CSARSVTSGTDTQYF

D gene: -
V gene: TRBV9
J gene: TRBJ2-5
clone size: many
CDR3 length: 15
CDR3 DNA: TGTGCCAGCAGCGTCGGCGGGACAGACCAAGAGACCCAGTACTTC
CDR3 protein: CASSVGGTDQETQYF

D gene: -
V gene: TRBV12-5
J gene: TRBJ2-7
clone size: many
CDR3 length: 14
CDR3 DNA: TGTGCTAGTGGTTTAATAGGGAAGGGATACGAGCAGTACTTC
CDR3 protein: CASGLIGKGYEQYF

D gene: -
V gene: TRBV20-1
J gene: TRBJ2-3
clone size: -
CDR3 length: 13
CDR3 DNA: TGCAGTGCTAGACGCCCGGACCTGGATACGCAGTATTTT
CDR3 protein: CSARRPDLDTQYF

D gene: -
V gene: TRBV7-3
J gene: TRBJ2-1
clone size: many
CDR3 length: 15
CDR3 DNA: TGTGCCAGCAGCTTAACAGGGGGGGTTTACAATGAGCAGTTCTTC
CDR3 protein: CASSLTGGVYNEQFF

D gene: TRBD2
V gene: TRBV27
J gene: TRBJ2-1
clone size: -
CDR3 length: 13
CDR3 DNA: TGTGCCAGCAATGTAGCGGGAGTCAATGAGCAGTTCTTC
CDR3 protein: CASNVAGVNEQFF

D gene: -
V gene: TRBV5-1
J gene: TRBJ1-1
clone size: many
CDR3 length: 14
CDR3 DNA: TGCGCCAGCAGCTTGGCGCCGGGGAACACTGAAGCTTTCTTT
CDR3 protein: CASSLAPGNTEAFF

D gene: TRBD2
V gene: TRBV20-1
J gene: TRBJ2-7
clone size: many
CDR3 length: 16
CDR3 DNA: TGCAGTGCTAGGAAGGGCGCCATAGCGGGAGGGCGGGAGCAGTACTTC
CDR3 protein: CSARKGAIAGGREQYF

D gene: TRBD1
V gene: TRBV19
J gene: TRBJ2-1
clone size: -
CDR3 length: 15
CDR3 DNA: TGTGCCAGGAGAATCCGGGACAGGGGGTTGAATGAGCAGTTCTTC
CDR3 protein: CARRIRDRGLNEQFF

D gene: -
V gene: TRBV11-3
J gene: TRBJ2-7
clone size: many
CDR3 length: 16
CDR3 DNA: TGTGCCAGCAGCTCCGGGTGGGATGGCGGATCCTACGAGCAGTACTTC
CDR3 protein: CASSSGWDGGSYEQYF

D gene: TRBD1
V gene: TRBV2
J gene: TRBJ1-2
clone size: many
CDR3 length: 16
CDR3 DNA: TGTGCCAGCAGTCAATCCGGGGACAGTGACGTCTATGGCTACACCTTC
CDR3 protein: CASSQSGDSDVYGYTF

D gene: TRBD1
V gene: TRBV18
J gene: TRBJ2-7
clone size: many
CDR3 length: 14
CDR3 DNA: TGTGCCAGCTCACCGACAGGGGGCAGGTACGAGCAGTACTTC
CDR3 protein: CASSPTGGRYEQYF

D gene: -
V gene: TRBV12-3/TRBV12-4
J gene: TRBJ2-1
clone size: -
CDR3 length: 13
CDR3 DNA: TGTGCCAGCAGTTTCTGGGACAAGAATGAGCAGTTCTTC
CDR3 protein: CASSFWDKNEQFF

D gene: -
V gene: TRBV7-9
J gene: TRBJ2-7
clone size: many
CDR3 length: 12
CDR3 DNA: TGTGCCAGCAGCCGGGTGGGTTTCGAGCAGTACTTC
CDR3 protein: CASSRVGFEQYF

D gene: TRBD1
V gene: TRBV2
J gene: TRBJ1-2
clone size: many
CDR3 length: 13
CDR3 DNA: TGTGCCAGCAGTGAAGTGACAGGGGAAGGCTACACCTTC
CDR3 protein: CASSEVTGEGYTF

D gene: -
V gene: TRBV7-2
J gene: TRBJ2-5
clone size: many
CDR3 length: 11
CDR3 DNA: TGTGCCAGCAGCCCGAAAGAGACCCAGTACTTC
CDR3 protein: CASSPKETQYF

D gene: TRBD1
V gene: TRBV5-1
J gene: TRBJ2-7
clone size: many
CDR3 length: 13
CDR3 DNA: TGCGCCAGCGCCGGGACAGGGGGCTACGAGCAGTACTTC
CDR3 protein: CASAGTGGYEQYF

D gene: -
V gene: TRBV30
J gene: TRBJ1-2
clone size: -
CDR3 length: 14
CDR3 DNA: TGTGCCACTAAGGGCAGGGAAGGCGCTGGTGGCTACACCTTC
CDR3 protein: CATKGREGAGGYTF

D gene: -
V gene: TRBV11-2
J gene: TRBJ2-2
clone size: many
CDR3 length: 13
CDR3 DNA: TGTGCCAGCAGCGGGGATGAGGCCGGGGAGCTGTTTTTT
CDR3 protein: CASSGDEAGELFF

D gene: TRBD1
V gene: TRBV2
J gene: TRBJ2-2
clone size: many
CDR3 length: 15
CDR3 DNA: TGTGCCAGCAGTCGGACAGGGATCGACACCGGGGAGCTGTTTTTT
CDR3 protein: CASSRTGIDTGELFF

D gene: -
V gene: TRBV7-2
J gene: TRBJ2-7
clone size: -
CDR3 length: 17
CDR3 DNA: TGTGCCAGCAGCTTAGCGCGGGCCAGGGGGGGGGTCTACGAGCAGTACTTC
CDR3 protein: CASSLARARGGVYEQYF

D gene: -
V gene: TRBV6-1
J gene: TRBJ2-3
clone size: -
CDR3 length: 13
CDR3 DNA: TGTGCCAGCAGTCCGCTGGACAGAGCTACGCAGTATTTT
CDR3 protein: CASSPLDRATQYF

D gene: -
V gene: TRBV30
J gene: TRBJ1-1
clone size: many
CDR3 length: 11
CDR3 DNA: TGTGCCTGGGGGGATAGGACTGAAGCTTTCTTT
CDR3 protein: CAWGDRTEAFF

D gene: TRBD1
V gene: TRBV25-1
J gene: TRBJ1-6
clone size: many
CDR3 length: 15
CDR3 DNA: TGTGCCAGCAGTACCTCGGGACAGGGAAATTCACCCCTCCACTTT
CDR3 protein: CASSTSGQGNSPLHF

D gene: -
V gene: TRBV3-1
J gene: TRBJ1-6
clone size: many
CDR3 length: 16
CDR3 DNA: TGTGCCAGCACCCCTCGGGCAGCAAATGGGAATTCACCCCTCCACTTT
CDR3 protein: CASTPRAANGNSPLHF

D gene: -
V gene: TRBV5-1
J gene: TRBJ1-6
clone size: few
CDR3 length: 18
CDR3 DNA: TGCGCCAGCAGCTCTCGACCAGGACACAGCTCCTATAATTCACCCCTCCACTTT
CDR3 protein: CASSSRPGHSSYNSPLHF

D gene: -
V gene: TRBV11-2
J gene: TRBJ1-2
clone size: -
CDR3 length: 15
CDR3 DNA: TGTGCCAGCAGCTTAGATCCGACAGCGAACTATGGCTACACCTTC
CDR3 protein: CASSLDPTANYGYTF

D gene: -
V gene: TRBV20-1
J gene: TRBJ2-4
clone size: -
CDR3 length: 12
CDR3 DNA: TGCAGTGCTAGAGGACCCGCAAACATTCAGTACTTC
CDR3 protein: CSARGPANIQYF